This T cell receptor beta chain was identified during a study of human T cells and chemical hapten exposure. In the study overall: Slight volume differences across pooled libraries mainly accounted for varying per-sample TCR yields. Study-level findings and limits: DPC sensitization produced no change in TCRs with frequency above 1 in 1000.

Points on this clonotype: Its specificity is unknown.

Total RNA was isolated from whole blood that had not been fractionated. Unique molecular identifiers were attached to individual cDNA molecules during library preparation. Study processing details: There were a median of approximately 100,000 TCRs per sample, with a range from about 23,224 to 690,600. TCRdb re-called the 5' RACE reads through MiXCR, storing one row per CDR3 protein. The V and J calls follow TCRdb's processing rather than the paper's. The sample includes 150,000 or so distinct CDR3 sequences, 4.1% of them seen just once. The CDR3 is 16 residues long. The germline V and J ends were trimmed by 4 bases and 1 base, with 13 bases remaining between them. Germline V gives CDR1 LNHDA, CDR2 SQIVND (reference sequence).

The J gene is TRBJ2-2, the V gene TRBV19; perhaps TRBD2 as D (6 bases). The receptor comes from a female donor in good health. The chain's CDR3 is CASSKRRDWNTGELFF. For the CDR3, the DNA is TGTGCCAGTAGTAAAAGGAGGGACTGGAACACCGGGGAGCTGTTTTTT.